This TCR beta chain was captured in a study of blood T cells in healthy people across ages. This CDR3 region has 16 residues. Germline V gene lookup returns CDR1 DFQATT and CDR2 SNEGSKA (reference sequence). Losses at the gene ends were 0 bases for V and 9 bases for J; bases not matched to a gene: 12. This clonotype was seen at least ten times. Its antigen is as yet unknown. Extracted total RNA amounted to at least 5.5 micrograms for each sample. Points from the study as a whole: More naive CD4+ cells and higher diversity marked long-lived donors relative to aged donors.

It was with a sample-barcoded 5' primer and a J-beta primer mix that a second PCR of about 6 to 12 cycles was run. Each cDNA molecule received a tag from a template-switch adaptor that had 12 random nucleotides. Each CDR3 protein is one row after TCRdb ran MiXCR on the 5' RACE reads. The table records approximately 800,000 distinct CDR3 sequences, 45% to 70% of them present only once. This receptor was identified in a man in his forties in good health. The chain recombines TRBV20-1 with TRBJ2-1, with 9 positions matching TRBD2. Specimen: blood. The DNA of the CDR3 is TGCAGTGCTAGAGATCACCAGCGGGGGGATTCCGGTGAGCAGTTCTTC. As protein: CSARDHQRGDSGEQFF.